These T cell receptor beta chains were read from a single sample in a study of STAT5B mutations in CD4+ large granular lymphocyte leukemia. The method was immunoSEQ multiplex PCR; TCRdb's version includes in-frame clones alone and lacks a portion of them. Among 25,000 to 35,000 clones listed, around 76% were seen once. Sequencing input: CD4+ T cells from blood buffy coats. The receptor source for this set is a human donor in good health. Each CDR3 is given with its conserved first and last residue. The order of the fields is D gene, J gene, clone size, V gene, CDR3 protein, CDR3 DNA. The D gene is left open where the match is weak. For some rows the clone size is stated as once, few or many, or as a class when expanded; others skip it.

. TRBJ1-1 once TRBV5-5 CASSLIRSPQTEAFF TGTGCCAGCAGCTTGATTCGTAGTCCCCAAACTGAAGCTTTCTTT
TRBD2 TRBJ2-1 . TRBV18 CASSPGTSVNNEQFF TGTGCCAGCTCACCAGGGACTAGCGTGAACAATGAGCAGTTCTTC
TRBD2 TRBJ2-5 . TRBV28 CASSLSSGQETQYF TGTGCCAGCAGTTTATCTAGCGGCCAAGAGACCCAGTACTTC
. TRBJ1-2 once TRBV6-5 CASSLQGDYGYTF TGTGCCAGCAGCTTACAGGGAGACTATGGCTACACCTTC
. TRBJ2-2 . TRBV9 CASSVGRLNTGELFF TGTGCCAGCAGCGTAGGCAGGTTGAACACCGGGGAGCTGTTTTTT
. TRBJ2-1 . TRBV11-3 CASSWSPVVEQFF TGTGCCAGCAGCTGGTCCCCTGTGGTTGAGCAGTTCTTC
TRBD1 TRBJ1-2 . TRBV10-3 CAITPGQGFSYGYTF TGTGCCATCACCCCGGGACAGGGATTTAGCTATGGCTACACCTTC
TRBD1 TRBJ2-3 . TRBV14 CASSQLAGGSWDPDTQYF TGTGCCAGCAGCCAACTGGCAGGGGGCAGTTGGGATCCAGATACGCAGTATTTT
. TRBJ2-2 . TRBV6-6 CASSYISGVTGELFF TGTGCCAGCAGCTACATTTCGGGGGTCACCGGGGAGCTGTTTTTT
TRBD2 TRBJ2-7 . TRBV7-2 CASSLRLAGGHEQYF TGTGCCAGCAGCTTAAGGTTAGCGGGAGGGCACGAGCAGTACTTC
. TRBJ1-5 . TRBV10-3 CAISAEGGRQPQHF TGTGCCATCAGTGCGGAGGGGGGGCGGCAGCCCCAGCATTTT
. TRBJ1-2 . TRBV19 CASSQLPTGYGYTF TGTGCCAGTAGTCAACTCCCGACCGGTTACGGCTACACCTTC
. TRBJ1-2 . TRBV30 CAWSVKGTNYGYTF TGTGCCTGGAGTGTAAAAGGGACAAACTATGGCTACACCTTC
. TRBJ2-5 . TRBV5-4 CASSRRAGEGETQYF TGTGCCAGCAGCCGGCGGGCCGGTGAGGGGGAGACCCAGTACTTC
TRBD1 TRBJ1-2 . TRBV10-1 CASSTGQGWYGYTF TGCGCCAGCAGCACGGGACAGGGGTGGTATGGCTACACCTTC
. TRBJ2-7 . TRBV9 CASKKKRGTGGYF TGTGCCAGCAAAAAAAAACGTGGGACGGGCGGGTACTTC
. TRBJ1-2 once TRBV4-3 CASSQGGGDYGYTF TGCGCCAGCAGCCAAGGCGGGGGCGACTATGGCTACACCTTC
. TRBJ2-7 . TRBV6-6 CASTIGTARSWEQYF TGTGCCAGCACTATCGGGACCGCGAGGTCGTGGGAGCAGTACTTC
TRBD2 TRBJ2-1 . TRBV5-1 CASSLRTSGGDYNEQFF TGCGCCAGCAGCTTAAGAACTAGCGGGGGGGATTACAATGAGCAGTTCTTC
. TRBJ2-5 once TRBV11-3 CASSSRTFAGSPQYF TGTGCCAGCAGCTCTCGGACATTTGCAGGGAGTCCCCAGTACTTC
. TRBJ1-5 . TRBV19 CATRGPGGNQPQHF TGTGCCACGCGGGGCCCGGGGGGCAATCAGCCCCAGCATTTT
TRBD2 TRBJ2-3 . TRBV30 CAWSVPVSGRDTQYF TGTGCCTGGAGTGTACCGGTCAGCGGGAGGGATACGCAGTATTTT
TRBD2 TRBJ2-5 . TRBV18 CASSPRPSGAQETQYF TGTGCCAGCTCACCACGCCCTAGCGGGGCGCAAGAGACCCAGTACTTC
TRBD1 TRBJ2-5 once TRBV6-1 CASSDGNRGHETQYF TGTGCCAGCAGTGACGGGAACAGGGGGCACGAGACCCAGTACTTC
TRBD2 TRBJ2-7 . TRBV27 CASSLYGTTSGGAYEQYF TGTGCCAGCAGTTTATATGGGACAACTAGCGGGGGGGCCTACGAGCAGTACTTC
TRBD2 TRBJ2-3 . TRBV9 CASSATSGGWDTQYF TGTGCCAGCAGCGCAACTAGCGGGGGGTGGGATACGCAGTATTTT
. TRBJ1-2 . TRBV15 CATSRDLGGGVGYTF TGTGCCACCAGCAGAGATTTGGGCGGGGGGGTTGGCTACACCTTC
TRBD1 TRBJ2-5 . TRBV19 CASSIGWDRFDGQETQYF TGTGCCAGTAGTATTGGGTGGGACAGGTTCGACGGTCAGGAGACCCAGTACTTC
TRBD1 TRBJ1-1 . TRBV7-8 CASSKKGTVRNQNTEAFF TGTGCCAGCAGCAAAAAAGGGACAGTGAGAAATCAGAACACTGAAGCTTTCTTT
. TRBJ1-2 . TRBV2 CASSGNYGYTF TGTGCCAGCAGCGGGAACTATGGCTACACCTTC
. TRBJ1-1 . TRBV2 CASSPREGTNTEAFF TGTGCCAGCAGCCCCAGGGAAGGGACGAACACTGAAGCTTTCTTT
. TRBJ1-2 . TRBV29-1 CSVASSGTGTSWGYTF TGCAGCGTTGCGTCATCAGGGACGGGCACCTCGTGGGGCTACACCTTC
. TRBJ2-3 . TRBV9 CASSVTTDTQYF TGTGCCAGCAGCGTCACAACGGATACGCAGTATTTT
TRBD2 TRBJ2-5 . TRBV10-3 CAISESGLAGVGGRETQYF TGTGCCATCAGTGAGTCTGGACTAGCGGGGGTCGGCGGTCGAGAGACCCAGTACTTC
. TRBJ2-4 few TRBV19 CASSISGKVLAKNIQYF TGTGCCAGTAGTATATCGGGGAAGGTACTAGCCAAAAACATTCAGTACTTC
. TRBJ2-7 . TRBV11-3 CASSFRGYEQYF TGTGCCAGCAGCTTTAGGGGGTACGAGCAGTACTTC
. TRBJ2-5 . TRBV30 CAWSRTRAAGGETQYF TGTGCCTGGAGTCGTACACGGGCCGCGGGTGGAGAGACCCAGTACTTC
. TRBJ2-1 . TRBV11-1 CASSQGFPPYNEQFF TGTGCCAGCAGCCAAGGGTTCCCCCCGTACAATGAGCAGTTCTTC
TRBD1 TRBJ1-1 . TRBV11-3 CASSLEGTGGTEAFF TGTGCCAGCAGCTTGGAAGGGACAGGGGGCACTGAAGCTTTCTTT
. TRBJ1-3 . TRBV5-1 CASSLEGLGNTIYF TGCGCCAGCAGCTTGGAGGGGTTAGGAAACACCATATATTTT
. TRBJ1-5 . TRBV19 CASSTPGGGAGQPQHF TGTGCCAGTAGTACGCCCGGGGGAGGGGCAGGGCAGCCCCAGCATTTT
. TRBJ1-2 . TRBV7-2 CASSLDRPPTSGYTF TGTGCCAGCAGCTTAGATCGTCCCCCGACTAGCGGCTACACCTTC
TRBD1 TRBJ1-6 . TRBV19 CASKQGAGSPLHF TGTGCCAGTAAACAGGGGGCTGGTTCACCCCTCCACTTT
. TRBJ1-2 once TRBV19 CASRLGDFANYGYTF TGTGCCAGTAGACTAGGGGACTTCGCTAACTATGGCTACACCTTC
TRBD2 TRBJ2-1 . TRBV7-6 CASSLRLAGAKNNEQFF TGTGCCAGCAGCTTAAGGCTAGCGGGGGCTAAAAACAATGAGCAGTTCTTC
. TRBJ1-1 . TRBV11-3 CASSLEMRGSAFF TGTGCCAGCAGCTTAGAAATGCGGGGATCGGCTTTCTTT